What follows are 14 T cell receptor beta chains derived from one specimen sequenced in a study. Treg sorting used a CD4+CD25+CD127-/low gate. Via MiXCR, TCRdb re-called the 5' RACE reads, giving one row per CDR3 protein. This sample has 13,000 or so distinct CDR3 sequences, with around 54% found just once. The sample taken for sequencing was tumor-infiltrating Tregs sorted from the breast tumor. All receptors come from a female donor with breast cancer.

This clonotype appeared a few times. The chain uses TRBV12-3 or TRBV12-4 and TRBJ2-6; D uncertain. The CDR3 sequence is 17 residues long. V was pared by 6 bases and J by 0 bases, with 15 bases between. The CDR3 sequence is CASSPSTGRSGANVLTF. CDR3 DNA: TGTGCCAGCAGCCCCTCCACCGGTCGCTCTGGGGCCAACGTCCTGACTTTC.

The chain has TRBV3-1 and TRBJ2-6, with D possibly being TRBD1 (6 bases). CDR1 LGHDT and CDR2 YNNKEL come from the germline V gene (reference sequence). Trimming stripped 4 bases from V and 0 bases from J, with 16 bases between. The CDR3 has 18 residues. Here the CDR3 DNA reads TGTGCCAGCAGCCCATTTTGGGACACGGACTCTGGGGCCAACGTCCTGACTTTC. Its protein is CASSPFWDTDSGANVLTF.

The chain carries TRBV9 and TRBJ2-2; the match to TRBD2 covers 8 bases. The germline V gene has CDR1 SGDLS and CDR2 YYNGEE. The CDR3 is 16 amino acids. With 4 bases clipped from V and 5 bases from J, the junction kept 10 bases outside the gene matches. CDR3 sequence: CASSRTSGGSTGELFF. Written as DNA, the CDR3 is TGTGCCAGCAGCCGAACTAGCGGAGGTAGTACCGGGGAGCTGTTTTTT.

A word on this clonotype: One junction end disagrees with the germline gene, perhaps due to a read error. The chain recombines TRBV4-2 with TRBJ1-6, with a possible D match to TRBD1 (6 bases). Germline-derived CDR1 and CDR2 are LGHNA and YNFKEQ. CDR3 size: 15 residues. Here the CDR3 reads CASSQQDRNNSPLHF. CDR3 nucleotides: TGCGCCAGCAGCCAACAGGACAGAAACAATTCACCCCTCCACTTT.

The chain recombines TRBV5-1 with TRBJ2-6; D is unresolved. This CDR3 has 14 amino acids. Germline loops: CDR1 SGHRS, CDR2 YFSETQ. The V end was cut by 5 bases, the J end by 2 bases, with 8 bases between. CDR3 residues: CASRYEAGANVLTF. CDR3 nucleotide sequence: TGCGCCAGCAGGTATGAGGCTGGGGCCAACGTCCTGACTTTC.

The gene calls are TRBV7-9 and TRBJ2-7, with D uncertain. Germline V gives CDR1 SEHNR, CDR2 FQNEAQ (reference sequence). This CDR3 region has 13 residues. CDR3 nucleotide sequence: TGTGCCAGCAGCTTAGAGGTGGGCCACGAGCGGTACGTC. Protein sequence: CASSLEVGHERYV.

The sample holds a few counts of this clonotype. The genes are TRBV7-9 and TRBJ2-2, with 7 bases matching TRBD1. This CDR3 spans 11 amino acids. The germline gives CDR1 SEHNR, CDR2 FQNEAQ (reference sequence). The CDR3, as DNA: TGTGCAGGGGGACAGACCGGGGAGCTGTTTTTT. Translating it yields CAGGQTGELFF.

V is TRBV20-1 and J is TRBJ2-1; D possibly corresponds to TRBD1 (5 bases). CDR1 and CDR2 from the germline V gene are DFQATT and SNEGSKA (reference sequence). CDR3 length: 14 residues. CDR3 in DNA: TGCAGCGCCGAAGTTAGGGGAACCTACAATGAGCAGTTCTTC. It specifies CSAEVRGTYNEQFF.

This clonotype has more than one count but fewer than ten. The rearrangement links TRBV6-5 to TRBJ2-7; TRBD1 agrees at 10 bases. The CDR3 has 15 residues. The junction had 3 bases not matched to a gene; V was cut back by 2 bases and J by 2 bases. Germline lookup yields CDR1 MNHEY and CDR2 SVGAGI. CDR3 loop: CASSYRGTGAYEQYF. In nucleotides, the CDR3 is TGTGCCAGCAGTTACCGAGGGACAGGGGCCTACGAGCAGTACTTC.

This clonotype was seen a few times. The chain employs TRBV12-3 or TRBV12-4 and TRBJ2-1, with 10 nucleotides matching TRBD1. This CDR3 has 15 amino acids. V lost 5 bases and J lost 9; bases outside the gene matches: 10. CDR3: CASSHRDRGRSEQFF. The CDR3 DNA reads TGTGCCAGCAGTCACCGGGACAGGGGTAGAAGTGAGCAGTTCTTC.

This clonotype has just a few counts. The V and J genes are TRBV24-1 and TRBJ2-1, with no clear D. The V end was cut by 6 bases, the J end by 10 bases, with 3 bases between. This CDR3 is 9 amino acids long. Germline V lookup: CDR1 KGHDR, CDR2 SFDVKD. CDR3 DNA: TGTGCCACCAGTTGGGAGCAGTTCTTC. Translating gives CATSWEQFF.

V is TRBV7-2 and J is TRBJ1-5, with D possibly TRBD1 on 5 matching bases. Deletions cut 7 bases from V and 9 bases from J, with 16 bases between. Germline V gives CDR1 SGHTA, CDR2 FQGNSA. The CDR3 has 13 amino acids. The CDR3 region is CASTDRGGLPQHF. The CDR3 region has the DNA TGTGCCAGCACCGACCGGGGCGGTTTGCCCCAGCATTTT.

The chain has TRBV6-2 or TRBV6-3 and TRBJ2-7, with D tentatively TRBD1 (5 bases). The CDR3 is 13 residues long. Germline CDR1 and CDR2: MNHEY and SVGEGT. V lost 6 bases, J lost 2 bases, and 11 bases lay in between. The CDR3 loop is CASRGHGPYEQYV. The CDR3 DNA reads TGTGCCAGCAGAGGACACGGCCCCTACGAGCAGTACGTC.

In its sample, this clonotype was seen once. V gene TRBV20-1 combines with J gene TRBJ1-1; no reliable D call. V lost 4 bases and J 1 base, leaving 16 bases between the germline ends. The germline CDR1 and CDR2 sequences are DFQATT and SNEGSKA (reference sequence). This CDR3 contains 15 residues. The CDR3 DNA reads TGCAGTGCTACCCACATGAAGACGGGGAACACTGAAGCTTTCTTT. Its translation is CSATHMKTGNTEAFF.